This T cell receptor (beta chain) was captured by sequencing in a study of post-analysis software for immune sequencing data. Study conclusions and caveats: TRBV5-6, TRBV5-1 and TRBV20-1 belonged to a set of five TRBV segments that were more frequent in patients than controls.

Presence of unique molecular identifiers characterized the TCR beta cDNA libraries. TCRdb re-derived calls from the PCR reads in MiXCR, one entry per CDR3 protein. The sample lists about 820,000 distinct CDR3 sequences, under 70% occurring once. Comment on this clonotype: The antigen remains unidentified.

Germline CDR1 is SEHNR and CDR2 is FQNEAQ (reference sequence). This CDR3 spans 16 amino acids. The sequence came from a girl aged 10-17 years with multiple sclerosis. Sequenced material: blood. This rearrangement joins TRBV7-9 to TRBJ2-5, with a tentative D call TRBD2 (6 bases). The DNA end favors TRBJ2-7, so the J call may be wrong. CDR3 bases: TGTGCCAGCAGCAGCCCTGACGACCGGCTGCGGGGCGAGCAGTACTTC. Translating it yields CASSSPDDRLRGEQYF.